This TCR beta chain stems from a study of blood T cells in healthy people across ages. Overall study results and limits: The fall in TCR beta diversity per million T cells was roughly linear with age. The long-lived group displayed more naive CD4+ cells, plus higher diversity, than the aged donors did.

Combining a sample-barcoded 5' primer with a J-beta primer mix, a second PCR ran for about 6 to 11 cycles. Researchers report that a template-switch adaptor with 12 random nucleotides tagged each cDNA molecule. Sequencing recovered at least 2.5 million CDR3-containing paired-end reads from each sample. TCRdb re-called the 5' RACE reads through MiXCR, storing one row per CDR3 protein. Of fewer than 2,000,000 distinct CDR3 sequences listed, roughly two fifths are singletons. Germline-derived CDR1 and CDR2 are SGHDT and YYEEEE. This CDR3 comprises 14 residues. The junction had 4 bases not matched to a gene; V was cut back by 0 bases and J by 4 bases. Many counts were recorded for this clonotype. Antigen specificity is unknown.

The gene calls are TRBV5-6 and TRBJ2-7; the match to TRBD1 covers 7 bases. The sequence was collected from a human donor in good health. Material for sequencing was blood. For the CDR3, the DNA is TGTGCCAGCAGCTTGGAGGGACAGCCTTACGAGCAGTACTTC. It is translated as CASSLEGQPYEQYF.